Presented here are 25 T cell receptor beta chains from one specimen sequenced in a study of cytomegalovirus exposure and HLA in healthy donors. The primer mix had 60 Vbeta and 13 Jbeta primers. Profiling relied on immunoSEQ multiplex PCR, and the TCRdb table lists in-frame clones only, not all of them. The sample's table shows about 200,000 clones. The sequenced sample consisted of PBMCs. These receptors were collected from a boy aged 5-17 years in good health and CMV-seronegative.

The rearrangement joins TRBV10-3 to TRBJ2-5, with TRBD1 identical over 9 bases. Germline loops: CDR1 ENHRY, CDR2 SYGVKD. With V trimmed by 5 bases and J by 4 bases, 2 bases remained unmatched. The CDR3 sequence is 13 residues long. The CDR3 is CAISPTGGETQYF. The DNA of the CDR3 is TGTGCCATCAGTCCGACAGGGGGAGAGACCCAGTACTTC.

Notes on this clone: Since the CDR3 does not end with the conserved phenylalanine or tryptophan, this likely comes from a read error. This chain joins TRBV30 and TRBJ2-7; 7 bases match TRBD2. Germline V gene lookup returns CDR1 GTSNPN and CDR2 SVGIG (reference sequence). Trimming at V came to 0 bases and at J to 0 bases, leaving 2 bases not matched to a gene. This CDR3 comprises 14 residues. CDR3 in amino acids: CAWSVGGVSYEQYL. The CDR3 coding sequence is TGTGCCTGGAGTGTGGGGGGGGTCTCCTACGAGCAGTACCTC.

This chain connects TRBV12-2 to TRBJ2-2; TRBD2, as called in the table, went unchecked against the DNA. TRBV12-2 is a known pseudogene. This CDR3 has 19 residues. The CDR3 DNA reads as TGTGCAAGTCGCTTAAAGAGGGCGGGGGGGATCCCGGGAACCGGGGAGCTGTTTTTT. Translated, it gives CASRLKRAGGIPGTGELFF.

The V gene is TRBV28, the J gene TRBJ2-7; D unresolved. CDR3 length: 11 residues. CDR1 is MDHEN, CDR2 SYDVKM, per germline. The V gene lost 2 bases and the J gene lost 12 bases, with 11 bases spanning the gap. CDR3 protein: CASSLAATPYF. CDR3 DNA: TGTGCCAGCAGTTTAGCGGCGACTCCGTACTTC.

The chain joins TRBV30 to TRBJ2-1; no definite D call. Germline CDR1 and CDR2: GTSNPN and SVGIG (reference sequence). Between the trimmed V and J ends, which lost 2 bases and 6 bases, there was a span of 14 bases. The CDR3 totals 14 residues. The CDR3 here is CAWSRALYSNEQFF. The CDR3 coding sequence is TGTGCCTGGAGTAGAGCACTCTATTCCAATGAGCAGTTCTTC.

The chain combines TRBV6-1 with TRBJ2-3; 8 nucleotides match TRBD2. The CDR3 length is 15 residues. Germline values: CDR1 MNHNS, CDR2 SASEGT. After removal of 8 bases from V and 2 bases from J, the junction contained 9 bases not matched to a gene. The CDR3, as DNA: TGTGCCAGCCGGAGCGGGGGAGCCTCCACAGATACGCAGTATTTT. Translating it yields CASRSGGASTDTQYF.

The genes are TRBV9 and TRBJ1-2, with 11 bases identical to TRBD1. J gave up 3 bases and V 4 bases, and 5 bases lay outside the gene matches. The CDR3 extends over 15 amino acids. The germline V gene encodes CDR1 SGDLS and CDR2 YYNGEE. The CDR3 protein is CASSNLGQGDYGYTF. The CDR3 region has the DNA TGTGCCAGCAGCAATTTGGGACAGGGGGACTATGGCTACACCTTC.

The genes are TRBV9 and TRBJ2-5; a possible D gene is TRBD2 (5 bases). The CDR3 spans 14 residues. V was clipped by 0 bases and J by 5 bases, with 11 bases between them. CDR1 is SGDLS, CDR2 YYNGEE, per germline. CDR3 sequence (DNA): TGTGCCAGCAGCGTAGAAGGATGGGAGGAGACCCAGTACTTC. Its protein is CASSVEGWEETQYF.

This chain uses TRBV19 with TRBJ2-3; D is ambiguous. The CDR3 is 12 amino acids. Germline-derived CDR1 and CDR2 are LNHDA and SQIVND (reference sequence). V was pared by 5 bases and J by 6 bases, with 9 bases between. The CDR3 region has the DNA TGTGCCAGTAGTCCTCGGTTCGATACGCAGTATTTT. The encoded protein is CASSPRFDTQYF.

This chain joins TRBV7-9 and TRBJ1-2, with D perhaps matching TRBD1 (6 bases). CDR1 SEHNR and CDR2 FQNEAQ come from the germline V gene (reference sequence). This CDR3 region has 15 residues. V shed 4 bases and J shed 8 bases, with 20 bases lying between them. The CDR3 protein is CASSSTRGPYWGYTF. CDR3 bases: TGTGCCAGCAGCTCCACCAGGGGCCCTTACTGGGGCTACACCTTC.

V gene TRBV6-5 combines with J gene TRBJ1-1, with a possible D match to TRBD1 (6 bases). This CDR3 is 14 amino acids long. Deletions cut 0 bases from V and 11 bases from J, with 16 bases between. Germline CDR1 and CDR2: MNHEY and SVGAGI. CDR3 sequence reads: CASSYSQGRVDAFF. The DNA for the CDR3 is TGTGCCAGCAGTTACTCCCAGGGGAGGGTAGATGCTTTCTTT.

CDR3 sequence (DNA): TGCGCCAGCAGCTTAGGTCAGGAGAACACCGGGGAGCTGTTTTTT. Its translation: CASSLGQENTGELFF. The genes are TRBV5-1 and TRBJ2-2; no definite D call. This CDR3 is built from 15 residues. CDR1 SGHRS and CDR2 YFSETQ come from the germline V gene. V shed 2 bases and J shed 1 base, with 9 bases lying between them.

The V gene is TRBV4-2, the J gene TRBJ2-7; 7 bases are shared with TRBD1. The CDR3 covers 16 residues. Germline CDR1 LGHNA, CDR2 YNFKEQ. The junction had 8 bases not matched to a gene; V was cut back by 1 base and J by 2 bases. The chain's CDR3 is CASSQAITGTAYEQYF. As DNA, the CDR3 is TGTGCCAGCAGCCAAGCTATCACCGGGACAGCCTACGAGCAGTACTTC.

This chain links TRBV11-2 with TRBJ1-2; D is possibly TRBD1 (5 bases). This CDR3 is built from 15 residues. V lost 5 bases to trimming and J lost 4 bases, with 17 bases between them. CDR1 and CDR2 (germline): SGHAT, FQNNGV. CDR3 DNA sequence: TGTGCCAGCAGCACCACCAGGGACTTGGGCTATGGCTACACCTTC. It specifies CASSTTRDLGYGYTF.

The chain recombines TRBV7-9 with TRBJ2-5; 7 nucleotides match TRBD2. Germline V gives CDR1 SEHNR, CDR2 FQNEAQ (reference sequence). The length of the CDR3 is 15 residues. V gave up 2 bases and J gave up 1 base; unmatched junction bases: 4. The chain's CDR3 is CASSLWTSGQETQYF. In DNA, the CDR3 is TGTGCCAGCAGCTTATGGACTAGTGGCCAAGAGACCCAGTACTTC.

The chain links TRBV2 to TRBJ2-5; 7 nucleotides agree with TRBD1. The J call is in doubt because the DNA end fits TRBJ2-7 better. Germline CDR1 is SNHLY and CDR2 is FYNNEI. The CDR3 totals 12 residues. CDR3 coding DNA: TGTGCCAGGGGGTTTGACAGGGCCGAGCAGTACTTC. Protein product: CARGFDRAEQYF.

This rearrangement joins TRBV27 to TRBJ2-3, with D maybe TRBD2 (6 bases). CDR3 length: 12 amino acids. Germline V gene lookup returns CDR1 MNHEY and CDR2 SMNVEV (reference sequence). Trimming left V 11 bases short and J 4 bases short, with 13 bases between. This chain's CDR3 is CASGRSPDTQYF. The CDR3 coding sequence is TGTGCCTCGGGGAGGTCCCCAGATACGCAGTATTTT.

As to this clone: Distinct nucleotide sequences in the sample also encode this CDR3. This chain joins TRBV7-9 and TRBJ1-6; 8 nucleotides align to TRBD1. The V and J ends lost 8 bases and 9 bases, in that order; junction bases with no gene match: 6. The CDR3 covers 13 residues. From germline, CDR1 is SEHNR and CDR2 FQNEAQ (reference sequence). The CDR3 region is CASADRVLSPLHF. In DNA form, the CDR3 reads TGTGCCAGCGCGGACAGGGTACTTTCACCCCTCCACTTT. Complete variable domain (other parts from reference TRBV7-9 and TRBJ1-6): DTGVSQNPRHKITKRGQNVTFRCDPISEHNRLYWYRQTLGQGPEFLTYFQNEAQLEKSRLLSDRFSAERPKGSFSTLEIQRTEQGDSAMYLCASADRVLSPLHFGNGTRLTVT.

V usage is TRBV19 and J usage is TRBJ1-6; no firm D call. This CDR3 region has 14 residues. V was clipped by 9 bases and J by 9 bases, with 18 bases between them. Germline values: CDR1 LNHDA, CDR2 SQIVND (reference sequence). The CDR3 here is CASSRGLSISPLHF. The CDR3 coding sequence is TGTGCCAGCTCCCGGGGTCTTTCGATTTCACCCCTCCACTTT. The variable domain in full, with the rest retrieved from reference TRBV19 and TRBJ1-6, is DGGITQSPKYLFRKEGQNVTLSCEQNLNHDAMYWYRQDPGQGLRLIYYSQIVNDFQKGDIAEGYSVSREKKESFPLTVTSAQKNPTAFYLCASSRGLSISPLHFGNGTRLTVT.

The chain joins TRBV5-4 to TRBJ2-1; D possibly corresponds to TRBD1 (6 bases). The V end was cut by 2 bases, the J end by 10 bases, with 13 bases between. Germline CDR1 and CDR2: SGHNT and YYREEE (reference sequence). This CDR3 contains 13 residues. The CDR3 spells CASSLRGKEEQFF. The CDR3, as DNA: TGTGCCAGCAGCTTAAGGGGGAAGGAAGAGCAGTTCTTC.

The chain combines TRBV19 with TRBJ2-2; D unresolved. V was pared by 11 bases and J by 6 bases, with 19 bases between. This CDR3 is 14 amino acids long. Per the germline V gene, CDR1 is LNHDA and CDR2 is SQIVND (reference sequence). The CDR3 DNA reads as TGTGCCCCCCTCTTTGGCCTCCGGGCCGGGGAGCTGTTTTTT. The encoded protein is CAPLFGLRAGELFF.

The chain combines TRBV6-5 with TRBJ2-7; 8 nucleotides line up with TRBD1. V gave up 8 bases and J gave up 6 bases; unmatched junction bases: 15. This CDR3 contains 15 residues. Germline CDR1 is MNHEY and CDR2 is SVGAGI. The CDR3 nucleotides read TGTGCCAGCGCCGGGACAGGAGTATTTCGGGGCGAGCAGTACTTC. Its translation: CASAGTGVFRGEQYF.

The V call is TRBV10-1, the J call TRBJ2-3; D gene unclear. Trimming cost V 3 bases and J 4 bases, with 5 bases left between them. In germline, CDR1 is WNHNN, CDR2 SYGVQD (reference sequence). The CDR3 runs 12 residues. The CDR3 DNA reads TGCGCCAGCAGTGATCCGGCAGATACGCAGTATTTT. Amino acids: CASSDPADTQYF.

This chain uses TRBV7-7 with TRBJ2-5; 7 nucleotides agree with TRBD2. The CDR3 covers 14 residues. Germline CDR1 reads SSHAT; CDR2 reads FNYEAQ (reference sequence). Trimming cost V 4 bases and J 2 bases; bases outside gene matches: 4. The CDR3 nucleotides are TGTGCCAGCAGCTCTAGCGGATTACAAGAGACCCAGTACTTC. Protein sequence: CASSSSGLQETQYF.

The gene calls are TRBV9 and TRBJ2-1; maybe TRBD2 (7 bases). The CDR3 extends over 15 amino acids. V was cut by 0 bases and J by 3 bases, with 10 bases left in between. CDR1 is SGDLS and CDR2 is YYNGEE in the germline V gene. The CDR3 coding sequence is TGTGCCAGCAGCGTAGAGGGGGGGGGCTACAATGAGCAGTTCTTC. This sequence encodes CASSVEGGGYNEQFF.